A single sample gave rise to the 4 T cell receptor beta chains below, sequenced in a study of regulatory T cells in long-lasting Graves disease. As to time point: newly diagnosed GD, antithyroid drugs for less than 3 months. Following extraction of RNA from PBMCs, that RNA was used to make the TCR library. Researchers made TCR beta libraries by using iRepertoire HTBI primers and running Arm-PCR on CDR3 regions. TCRdb used MiXCR to reprocess the multiplex PCR reads, holding one entry per CDR3 protein. Of some 490,000 distinct CDR3 sequences in the sample, 9.5% to 15% were seen once. These sequences were also reported in another study, on T cells in Graves' hyperthyroidism and ophthalmopathy.

The specimen comprised peripheral blood mononuclear cells (PBMCs), sampled at new diagnosis, from a patient treated with antithyroid drugs. Source of these receptors: a woman in her twenties or thirties with Graves disease.

CDR3 sequence: CASSYGTGGYGYTF. The CDR3 DNA sequence: TGTGCCAGCAGTTACGGGACAGGGGGCTATGGCTACACCTTC. The gene calls are TRBV6-2 or TRBV6-3 and TRBJ1-2; TRBD1 aligns across 11 bases. Germline-derived CDR1 and CDR2 are MNHEY and SVGEGT. This CDR3 spans 14 amino acids. The J segment lost 4 bases and the V segment lost 2 bases, leaving 0 bases of the junction unmatched.

This clonotype was picked up many times. The V gene is TRBV20-1, the J gene TRBJ2-1; D is unresolved. Trimming removed 4 bases at V and 6 bases at J, with 10 bases between. Germline CDR1 and CDR2: DFQATT and SNEGSKA (reference sequence). The CDR3 consists of 12 residues. The CDR3 region has the DNA TGCAGTGCTACCCAGGAGCTCAATGAGCAGTTCTTC. Protein: CSATQELNEQFF.

This clonotype showed up many times. V is TRBV18 and J is TRBJ2-4; D may match TRBD1 or TRBD2 (7 bases each). The CDR3 has 13 amino acids. The germline CDR1 and CDR2 sequences are KGHSH and LQKENI. The ends were cut back, 5 bases at V and 13 bases at J, with 18 bases in the middle. CDR3 sequence reads: CASSSGDSSAQYF. The CDR3 bases are TGTGCCAGCTCAAGCGGGGACAGTTCAGCGCAGTACTTC.

The rearrangement links TRBV13 to TRBJ2-2; tentative D call: TRBD2 (6 bases). Germline V CDR1 and CDR2: PRHDT, FYEKMQ (reference sequence). V was shortened by 7 bases and J by 3 bases, with 21 bases between the two germline ends. CDR3 size: 17 residues. CDR3 amino acids: CASNGPPGRGDTGELFF. The DNA for the CDR3 is TGTGCCAGCAACGGACCGCCGGGACGCGGGGACACCGGGGAGCTGTTTTTT.